The text below deals with one TCR beta chain. Antigen: not known. This entry belongs to a study of cytomegalovirus exposure and HLA in healthy donors. Study outcomes and limitations: Associated with HLA alleles at 0.05 false discovery rate in a later analysis were around 17,000 TCR beta sequences.

Healthy bone marrow donors made up the donors. The PCR ran on 60 Vbeta and 13 Jbeta primers. Clones were read by immunoSEQ multiplex PCR, and TCRdb kept only the in-frame ones, dropping some. Recorded for this sample: 35,000 to 50,000 clones. The material sequenced was PBMCs. This receptor was obtained from a woman aged 25 to 39 in good health and CMV-seropositive.

CDR3 DNA sequence: TGTGCCAGCAGCTCCCCACCCCGGCAGGGCGAGTCTAATGAAAAACTGTTTTTT. Protein: CASSSPPRQGESNEKLFF. The genes are TRBV7-9 and TRBJ1-4, with a weak D call TRBD1 (5 bases). In germline, CDR1 is SEHNR, CDR2 FQNEAQ (reference sequence). This CDR3 has 18 amino acids. V was pared by 4 bases and J by 3 bases, with 21 bases between.